This TCR beta chain was found in a study of blood T cell repertoires in COVID-19. Whole-study context: Samples of COVID-19 (acute and convalescent) were obtained from the United States, Italy and Spain. The analysed material was cDNA or gDNA that came from T cells, B-cell-depleted T cells, or PBMCs.

How the authors handled the data: For nucleated cells, counts were estimated from reference gene primer amplification. Assay used: immunoSEQ multiplex PCR; TCRdb lists only in-frame clones, some missing. Clone size and the V and J calls come from that table; the DNA yielded D and trimming. The sample yields approximately 150,000 clones, 65% to 80% seen once. The CDR3 covers 15 residues. From germline, CDR1 is SGHDN and CDR2 FVKESK. Trimming took 2 bases from V and 9 from J; bases not matched to a gene: 10. The receptor was isolated from a woman aged 55-70 years with acute or convalescent COVID-19. The chain links TRBV14 to TRBJ2-1; 7 nucleotides line up with TRBD1. The sequenced sample was peripheral blood. As DNA, the CDR3 is TGTGCCAGCAGCCAACAGGGGGTAAGGTTGAGTGAGCAGTTCTTC. Translating it yields CASSQQGVRLSEQFF. Based on the CDR3 plus reference TRBV14 and TRBJ2-1, the full variable domain is EAGVTQFPSHSVIEKGQTVTLRCDPISGHDNLYWYRRVMGKEIKFLLHFVKESKQDESGMPNNRFLAERTGGTYSTLKVQPAELEDSGVYFCASSQQGVRLSEQFFGPGTRLTVL.